This is a list of T cell receptor beta chains from one sample in a study of OX40 agonist ivuxolimab in advanced cancers. Libraries were prepared by immunoSEQ multiplex PCR; TCRdb keeps only in-frame clonotypes and omits some of them. This table has roughly 80,000 clones, around 87% appearing once. The source was CD4+ or CD8+ T cells sorted from blood, collected in a trial of the OX40 agonist ivuxolimab. These receptors came from an adult with an advanced solid tumor such as melanoma, head and neck, liver or kidney cancer. Both conserved end residues are part of each CDR3. D genes are given only for firm matches. Some rows mark clone size as missing; the rest say once, few, many or name a class of expanded clone.

length	V	J	size	D	CDR3	DNA
18	TRBV18	TRBJ1-1	-	-	CASSPRQGRGAKNTEAFF	TGTGCCAGCTCACCACGGCAGGGGCGCGGGGCGAAGAACACTGAAGCTTTCTTT
13	TRBV7-3	TRBJ2-5	once	-	CASSPPSEETQYF	TGTGCCAGCAGCCCGCCGTCGGAAGAGACCCAGTACTTC
15	TRBV30	TRBJ2-1	-	TRBD2	CAWTVGTSGSYEQFF	TGTGCCTGGACGGTGGGGACTAGCGGGAGCTATGAGCAGTTCTTC
15	TRBV18	TRBJ2-1	-	-	CASSPGLPLSNEQFF	TGTGCCAGCTCTCCTGGACTGCCCTTATCCAATGAGCAGTTCTTC
18	TRBV28	TRBJ2-1	-	TRBD2	CATFTGLAGGGKYNEQFF	TGTGCCACCTTTACTGGACTAGCGGGAGGGGGGAAATACAATGAGCAGTTCTTC
14	TRBV7-9	TRBJ2-7	few	TRBD2	CASSRAGGPYEQYF	TGTGCCAGCAGCAGGGCGGGAGGGCCCTACGAGCAGTACTTC
11	TRBV2	TRBJ2-1	-	-	CASRGLGEQFF	TGTGCCTCCAGAGGGTTGGGTGAGCAGTTCTTC
16	TRBV6-5	TRBJ1-2	few	-	CASSYSGRENLLGYTF	TGTGCCAGCAGTTACTCGGGCAGGGAGAACCTTTTGGGCTACACCTTC
11	TRBV19	TRBJ1-4	once	-	CASSYIGKLFF	TGTGCCAGTAGTTATATAGGAAAACTGTTTTTT
16	TRBV7-2	TRBJ2-7	few	TRBD1	CASSLATGTGGWEQYF	TGTGCCAGCAGCTTAGCTACCGGGACAGGGGGCTGGGAGCAGTACTTC
15	TRBV5-4	TRBJ1-2	few	-	CASSRESQLNYGYTF	TGTGCCAGCAGCCGCGAGAGCCAGTTAAACTATGGCTACACCTTC
16	TRBV25-1	TRBJ2-3	-	-	CASSEYRDTSTDTQYF	TGTGCCAGCAGTGAATATAGGGATACTAGCACAGATACGCAGTATTTT
17	TRBV19	TRBJ2-5	-	TRBD2	CASRKGGTSGTQETQYF	TGTGCCAGTCGCAAAGGGGGGACTAGCGGTACACAAGAGACCCAGTACTTC
13	TRBV6-1	TRBJ1-2	-	TRBD1	CASRRDRYYGYTF	TGTGCCAGCAGGAGGGACAGATACTATGGCTACACCTTC
12	TRBV7-9	TRBJ2-1	-	-	CASSLAVDEQFF	TGTGCCAGCAGCCTGGCAGTGGATGAGCAGTTCTTC
17	TRBV28	TRBJ1-4	-	-	CASGRGTVLLSNEKLFF	TGTGCCAGCGGGAGGGGAACTGTCTTGCTGTCGAATGAAAAACTGTTTTTT
14	TRBV7-9	TRBJ2-7	-	-	CASSAGGGSYEQYF	TGTGCCAGCAGCGCCGGGGGCGGCTCCTACGAGCAGTACTTC